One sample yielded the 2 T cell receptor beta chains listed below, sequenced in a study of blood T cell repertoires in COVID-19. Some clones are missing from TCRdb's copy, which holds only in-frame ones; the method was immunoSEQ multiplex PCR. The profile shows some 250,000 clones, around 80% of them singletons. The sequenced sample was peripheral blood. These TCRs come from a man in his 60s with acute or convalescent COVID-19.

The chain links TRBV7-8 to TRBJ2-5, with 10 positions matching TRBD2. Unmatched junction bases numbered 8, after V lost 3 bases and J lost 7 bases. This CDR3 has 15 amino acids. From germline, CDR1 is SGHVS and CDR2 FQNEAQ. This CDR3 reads CASSFGGLAGATQYF. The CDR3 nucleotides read TGTGCCAGCAGCTTCGGTGGGCTAGCGGGGGCGACCCAGTACTTC.

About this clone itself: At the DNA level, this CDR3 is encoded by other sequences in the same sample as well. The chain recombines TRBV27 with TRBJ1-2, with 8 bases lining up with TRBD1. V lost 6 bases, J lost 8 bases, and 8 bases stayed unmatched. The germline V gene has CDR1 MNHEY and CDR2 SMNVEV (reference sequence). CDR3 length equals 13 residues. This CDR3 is CASRSVTGAGYTF. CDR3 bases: TGTGCCAGCAGGTCGGTGACAGGGGCCGGCTACACCTTC.